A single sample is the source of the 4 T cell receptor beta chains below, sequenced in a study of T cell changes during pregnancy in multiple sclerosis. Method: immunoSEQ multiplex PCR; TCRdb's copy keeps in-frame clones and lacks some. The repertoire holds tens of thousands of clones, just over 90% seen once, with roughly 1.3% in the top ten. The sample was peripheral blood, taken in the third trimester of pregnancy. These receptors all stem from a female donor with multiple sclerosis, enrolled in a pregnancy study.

CDR3 in DNA: TGCGCCAGCAGCCAGGCAAGCCCGGGACAGGGCCATGAGCAGTTCTTC. Its translation is CASSQASPGQGHEQFF. This chain links TRBV4-3 with TRBJ2-1; 9 nucleotides agree with TRBD1. The CDR3 has 16 residues. The germline CDR1 and CDR2 sequences are LGHNA and YSLEER. With 3 bases clipped from V and 8 bases from J, the junction kept 11 bases outside the gene matches.

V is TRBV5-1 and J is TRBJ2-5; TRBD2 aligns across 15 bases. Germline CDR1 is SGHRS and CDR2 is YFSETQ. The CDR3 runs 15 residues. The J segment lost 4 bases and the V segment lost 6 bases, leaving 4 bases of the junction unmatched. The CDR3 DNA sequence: TGCGCCAGCACCCCGGGACTAGCGGGGGGAGAGACCCAGTACTTC. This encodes CASTPGLAGGETQYF.

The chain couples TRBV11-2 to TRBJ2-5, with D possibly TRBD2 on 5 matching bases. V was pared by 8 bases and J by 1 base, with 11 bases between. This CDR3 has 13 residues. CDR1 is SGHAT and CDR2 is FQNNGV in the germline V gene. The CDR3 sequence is CASAPGVQETQYF. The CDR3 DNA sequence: TGTGCCAGCGCACCCGGGGTCCAAGAGACCCAGTACTTC.

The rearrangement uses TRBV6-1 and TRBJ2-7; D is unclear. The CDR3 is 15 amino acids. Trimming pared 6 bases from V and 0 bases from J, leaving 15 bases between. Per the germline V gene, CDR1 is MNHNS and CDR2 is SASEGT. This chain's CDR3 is CASRAVQTISYEQYF. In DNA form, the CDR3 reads TGTGCCAGCAGAGCCGTACAGACGATCTCCTACGAGCAGTACTTC.